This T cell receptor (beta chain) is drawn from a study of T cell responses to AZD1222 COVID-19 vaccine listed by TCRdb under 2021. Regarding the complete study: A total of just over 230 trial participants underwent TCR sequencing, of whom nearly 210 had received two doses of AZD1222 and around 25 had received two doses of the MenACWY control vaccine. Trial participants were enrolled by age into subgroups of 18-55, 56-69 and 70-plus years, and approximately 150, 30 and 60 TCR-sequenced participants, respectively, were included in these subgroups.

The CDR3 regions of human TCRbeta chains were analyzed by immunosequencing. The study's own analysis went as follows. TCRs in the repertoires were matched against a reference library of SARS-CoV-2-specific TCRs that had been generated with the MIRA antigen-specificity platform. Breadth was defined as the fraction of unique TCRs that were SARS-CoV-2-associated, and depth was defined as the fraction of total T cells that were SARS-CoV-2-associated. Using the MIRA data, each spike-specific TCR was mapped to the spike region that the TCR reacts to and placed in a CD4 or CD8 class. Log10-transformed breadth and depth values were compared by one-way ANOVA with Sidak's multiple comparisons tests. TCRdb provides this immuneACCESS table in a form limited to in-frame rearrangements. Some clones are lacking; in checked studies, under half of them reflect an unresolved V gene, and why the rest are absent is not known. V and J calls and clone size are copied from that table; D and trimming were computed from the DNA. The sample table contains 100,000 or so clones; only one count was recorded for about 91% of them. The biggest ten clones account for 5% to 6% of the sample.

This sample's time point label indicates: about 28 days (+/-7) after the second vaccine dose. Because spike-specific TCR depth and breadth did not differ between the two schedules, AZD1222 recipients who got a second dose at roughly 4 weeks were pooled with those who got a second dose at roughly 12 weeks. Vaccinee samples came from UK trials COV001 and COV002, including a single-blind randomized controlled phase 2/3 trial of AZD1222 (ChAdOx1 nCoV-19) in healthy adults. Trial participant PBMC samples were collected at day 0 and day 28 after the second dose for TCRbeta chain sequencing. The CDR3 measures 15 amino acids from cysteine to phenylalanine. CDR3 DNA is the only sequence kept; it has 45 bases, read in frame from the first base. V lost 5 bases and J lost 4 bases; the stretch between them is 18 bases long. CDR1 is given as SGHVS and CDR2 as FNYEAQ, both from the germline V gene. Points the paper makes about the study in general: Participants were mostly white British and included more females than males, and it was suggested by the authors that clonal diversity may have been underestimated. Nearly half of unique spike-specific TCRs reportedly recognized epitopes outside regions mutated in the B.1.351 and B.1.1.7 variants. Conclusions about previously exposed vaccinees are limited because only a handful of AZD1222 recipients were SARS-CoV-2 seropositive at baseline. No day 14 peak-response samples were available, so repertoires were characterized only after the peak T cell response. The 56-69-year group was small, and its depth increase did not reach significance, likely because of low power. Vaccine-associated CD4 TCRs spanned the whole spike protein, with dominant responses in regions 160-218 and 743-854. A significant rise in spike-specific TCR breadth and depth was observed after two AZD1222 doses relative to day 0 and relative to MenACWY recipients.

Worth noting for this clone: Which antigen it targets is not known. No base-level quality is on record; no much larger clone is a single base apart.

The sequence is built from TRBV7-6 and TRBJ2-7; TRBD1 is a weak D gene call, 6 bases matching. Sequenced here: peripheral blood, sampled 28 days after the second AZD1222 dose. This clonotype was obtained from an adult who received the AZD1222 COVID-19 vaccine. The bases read TGTGCCAGCAGCCCTGGACAGTCATCCGATTACGAGCAGTACTTC. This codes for CASSPGQSSDYEQYF.